The text below deals with one TCR beta chain. The specificity of this receptor is unknown. There are no base qualities to consult, and no much larger clone falls within one base. The data stem from a study of PD-1 blockade in classical Hodgkin lymphoma (dated by TCRdb to the early 2020s). In terms of the full investigation: Nivolumab dosing was 3 mg/kg intravenously every 2 weeks, continuing until either disease progression or unacceptable toxicity. A peripheral blood immune signature of response to PD-1 blockade in classical Hodgkin lymphoma was defined using TCR beta sequencing and CyTOF.

Relative to germline, V is 2 bases shorter and J is 0 bases shorter, with 7 bases between their ends. The CDR3 goes from the cysteine to the phenylalanine over 14 residues. Only the CDR3 DNA stays, 42 bases, in frame from base 1. Reading the germline V gene gives CDR1 MGHRA and CDR2 YSYEKL. Genomic DNA was isolated using the Qiagen DNeasy kit from unsorted PBMCs as well as from negatively selected CD4+ and CD8+ fractions. TCR beta CDR3 regions were amplified by immunoSEQ multiplex PCR using primers annealing to V and J segments. A synthetic immune receptor repertoire was used to minimize amplification bias, and any remaining bias was removed computationally after sequencing. Processing in the source paper ran as follows. Custom Python scripts were used to quantify repertoire diversity as the Shannon entropy index. Unsorted, CD4+ and CD8+ repertoires were analyzed separately, except for combined analyses in which CD4+ and CD8+ sequences were merged in silico. Clonal expansion was defined as at least a 2-fold frequency increase after treatment relative to C1D1, with a pseudocount of 0.5 for undetected baseline clones. Singleton clones were defined as clones with 0 or 1 copy at C1D1, and non-singleton clones were defined as clones with 2 or more copies. Clones expanded in unsorted samples were annotated as CD4+, CD8+ or unknown by matching protein sequences in sorted samples from the same patient. Wilcoxon tests were applied to paired samples to test diversity changes from C1D1 to C4D1. As stored in TCRdb, this immuneACCESS dataset retains in-frame rearrangements with V and J assigned. A fraction of the clones does not appear; measured against another copy, unresolved V genes explain less than half of the discrepancy, and the remainder lacks a known reason. V and J calls and clone size are copied from that table; D and trimming were computed from the DNA. The sample table shows tens of thousands of clones, and roughly 90% are seen once. 20% to 30% of the sample comes from the top ten.

Broad study findings and their caveats: Among trial patients, those achieving complete response had baseline diversity similar to that of newly diagnosed patients, while diversity was significantly lower in partial responders and progressors. A significant rise by C4D1 was seen in CD4+ but not CD8+ TCR diversity (p=0.0027 vs p=0.16), with the rise being most apparent in complete responders (p=0.02). Lower diversity was seen in patients whose nivolumab began less than 1 year after ASCT, and these patients were left out of later analyses so that immune reconstitution would not confound the results. Baseline TCR diversity was reported as lower in newly diagnosed patients than in healthy donors, and lower still in relapsed/refractory patients. The study was restricted to a single clinical trial cohort, and the causes of repertoire differences, possibly disease activity or prior therapy, were left undefined.

The time point label, as the study defines it: cycle 4 day 1 (C4D1), after 5 to 7 weeks of nivolumab. Every trial patient had relapsed after autologous stem cell transplantation, and cohorts A, B and C differed in prior brentuximab vedotin exposure. The trial cohort comprised some 60 patients with relapsed/refractory classical Hodgkin lymphoma whose best overall responses were complete response, partial response or progressive disease. In the multi-cohort phase II CheckMate 205 trial, trial patients received single-agent nivolumab. Best overall response was determined by an independent review committee according to the 2007 International Working Group response criteria. Trial PBMCs were collected just before the start of nivolumab (C1D1) and during therapy at cycle 2 day 1 and cycle 4 day 1. After peripheral blood was drawn into 8 mL Vacutainer Cell Preparation Tubes, PBMCs were isolated by centrifugation and then cryopreserved.

The sequencing used peripheral blood mononuclear cells (PBMCs), collected before the fourth cycle of nivolumab. The sequence derives from a human donor with classical Hodgkin lymphoma. Recombination connected TRBV4-1 to TRBJ1-1; a confident D gene designation cannot be given. This receptor has the CDR3 CASSQTPMNTEAFF. The DNA is TGCGCCAGCAGCCAAACCCCCATGAACACTGAAGCTTTCTTT.